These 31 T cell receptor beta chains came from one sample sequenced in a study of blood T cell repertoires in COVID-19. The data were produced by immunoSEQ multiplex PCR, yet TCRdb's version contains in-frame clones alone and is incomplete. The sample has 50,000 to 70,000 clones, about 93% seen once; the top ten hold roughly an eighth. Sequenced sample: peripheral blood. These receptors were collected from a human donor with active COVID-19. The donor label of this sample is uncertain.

The CDR3 region has the DNA TGTGCCAGCAGTTCCGGAGGGGGCCTGAACACTGAAGCTTTCTTT. Protein sequence: CASSSGGGLNTEAFF. The chain recombines TRBV6-5 with TRBJ1-1; 7 bases are a match to TRBD1. The ends lost 4 bases at V and 0 bases at J; junction bases unmatched: 5. The CDR3 has 15 amino acids. Germline-derived CDR1 and CDR2 are MNHEY and SVGAGI.

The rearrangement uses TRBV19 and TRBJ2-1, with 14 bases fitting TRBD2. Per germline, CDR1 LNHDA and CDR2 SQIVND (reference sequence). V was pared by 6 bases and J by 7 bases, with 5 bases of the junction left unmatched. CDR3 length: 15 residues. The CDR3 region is CASRRLAGGPNEQFF. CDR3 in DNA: TGTGCCAGTAGAAGACTAGCGGGAGGGCCTAATGAGCAGTTCTTC.

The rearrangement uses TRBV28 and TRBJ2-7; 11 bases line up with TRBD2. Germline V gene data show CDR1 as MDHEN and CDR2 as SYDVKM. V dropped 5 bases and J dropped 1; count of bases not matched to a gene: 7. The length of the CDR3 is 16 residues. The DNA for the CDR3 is TGTGCCAGCAGTCCTCCGGGACTAGCGGCTTCCTACGAGCAGTACTTC. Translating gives CASSPPGLAASYEQYF. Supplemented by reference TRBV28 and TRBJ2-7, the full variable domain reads DVKVTQSSRYLVKRTGEKVFLECVQDMDHENMFWYRQDPGLGLRLIYFSYDVKMKEKGDIPEGYSVSREKKERFSLILESASTNQTSMYLCASSPPGLAASYEQYFGPGTRLTVT.

The CDR3 nucleotides read TGCGCCAGCGCGCCTCCTCCTGGGGCCCGGAGAGACACTGAAGCTTTCTTT. It is translated as CASAPPPGARRDTEAFF. V and J are TRBV10-2 and TRBJ1-1, with D maybe TRBD1 (5 bases). The CDR3 sequence is 17 residues long. Trimming left V 8 bases short and J 3 bases short, with 25 bases between. From germline, CDR1 is WSHSY and CDR2 SAAADI.

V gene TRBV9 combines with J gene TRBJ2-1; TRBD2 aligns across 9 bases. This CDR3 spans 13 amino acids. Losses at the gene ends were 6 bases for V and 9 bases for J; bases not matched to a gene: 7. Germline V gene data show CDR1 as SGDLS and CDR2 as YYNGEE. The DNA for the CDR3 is TGTGCCAGCACACAGACTAGCGGTTCTGAGCAGTTCTTC. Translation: CASTQTSGSEQFF.

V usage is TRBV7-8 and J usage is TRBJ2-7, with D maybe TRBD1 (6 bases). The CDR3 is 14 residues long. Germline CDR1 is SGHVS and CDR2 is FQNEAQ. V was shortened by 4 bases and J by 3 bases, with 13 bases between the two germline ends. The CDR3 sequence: CASSSKTGHYEQYF. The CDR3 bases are TGTGCCAGCAGCTCCAAAACAGGGCACTACGAGCAGTACTTC.

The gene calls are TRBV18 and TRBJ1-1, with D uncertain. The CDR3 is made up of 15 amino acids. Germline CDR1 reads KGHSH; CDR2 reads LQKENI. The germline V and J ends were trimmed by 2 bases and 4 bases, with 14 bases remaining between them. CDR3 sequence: CASSPRQERATEAFF. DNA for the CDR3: TGTGCCAGCTCACCAAGGCAGGAGAGGGCCACTGAAGCTTTCTTT.

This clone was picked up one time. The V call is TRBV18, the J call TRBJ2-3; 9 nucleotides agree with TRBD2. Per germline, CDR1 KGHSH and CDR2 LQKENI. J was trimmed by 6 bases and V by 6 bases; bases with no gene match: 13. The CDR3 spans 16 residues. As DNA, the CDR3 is TGTGCCAGCTCCCCCGGGGCTAGCGGGATAACTGATACGCAGTATTTT. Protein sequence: CASSPGASGITDTQYF.

CDR3 amino acids: CASSLVMRLAGSNEQFF. The CDR3 DNA reads as TGTGCCAGCAGTTTAGTTATGCGATTAGCGGGTAGCAATGAGCAGTTCTTC. The chain recombines TRBV28 with TRBJ2-1; 7 bases are a match to TRBD2. This CDR3 contains 17 residues. Per germline, CDR1 MDHEN and CDR2 SYDVKM. With 2 bases clipped from V and 6 bases from J, the junction kept 13 bases outside the gene matches.

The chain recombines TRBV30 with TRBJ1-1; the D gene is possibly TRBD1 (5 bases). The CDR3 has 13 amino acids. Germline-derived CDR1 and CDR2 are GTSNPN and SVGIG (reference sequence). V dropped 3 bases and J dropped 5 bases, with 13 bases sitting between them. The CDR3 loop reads CAWSRDGGTEAFF. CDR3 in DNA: TGTGCCTGGAGCCGCGACGGGGGGACTGAAGCTTTCTTT.

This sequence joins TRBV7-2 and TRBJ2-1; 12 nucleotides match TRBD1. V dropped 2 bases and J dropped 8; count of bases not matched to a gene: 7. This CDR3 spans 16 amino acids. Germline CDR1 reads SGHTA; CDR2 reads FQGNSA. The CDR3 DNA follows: TGTGCCAGCAGCTTATACCCGGGACAGGGGGCCTATGAGCAGTTCTTC. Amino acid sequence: CASSLYPGQGAYEQFF.

The CDR3 here is CASSDPVGPEAFF. DNA of the CDR3: TGTGCCAGCAGTGATCCCGTGGGGCCTGAAGCTTTCTTT. The V and J genes are TRBV2 and TRBJ1-1; D possibly corresponds to TRBD1 (5 bases). This CDR3 comprises 13 residues. The germline CDR1 and CDR2 sequences are SNHLY and FYNNEI. Trimming cost V 3 bases and J 6 bases, with 11 bases left between them.

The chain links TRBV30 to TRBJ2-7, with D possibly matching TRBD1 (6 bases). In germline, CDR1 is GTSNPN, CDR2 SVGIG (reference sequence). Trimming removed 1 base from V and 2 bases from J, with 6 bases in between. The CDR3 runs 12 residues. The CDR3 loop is CAWSGQAYEQYF. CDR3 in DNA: TGTGCCTGGAGTGGACAGGCCTACGAGCAGTACTTC.

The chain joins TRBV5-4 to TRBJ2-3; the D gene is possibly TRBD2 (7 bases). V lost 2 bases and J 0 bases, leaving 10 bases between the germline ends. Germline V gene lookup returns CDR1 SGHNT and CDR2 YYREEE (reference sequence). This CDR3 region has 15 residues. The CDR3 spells CASSFRGASTDTQYF. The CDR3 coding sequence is TGTGCCAGCAGCTTCCGGGGGGCTAGCACAGATACGCAGTATTTT. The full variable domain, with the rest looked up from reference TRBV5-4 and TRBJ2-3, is ETGVTQSPTHLIKTRGQQVTLRCSSQSGHNTVSWYQQALGQGPQFIFQYYREEENGRGNFPPRFSGLQFPNYSSELNVNALELDDSALYLCASSFRGASTDTQYFGPGTRLTVL.

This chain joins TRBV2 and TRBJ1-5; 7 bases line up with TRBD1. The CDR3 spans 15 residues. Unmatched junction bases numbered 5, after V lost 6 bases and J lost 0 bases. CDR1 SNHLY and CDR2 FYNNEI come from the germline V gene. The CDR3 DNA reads TGTGCCAGCAGAATTACAGGGGATAGCAATCAGCCCCAGCATTTT. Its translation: CASRITGDSNQPQHF.

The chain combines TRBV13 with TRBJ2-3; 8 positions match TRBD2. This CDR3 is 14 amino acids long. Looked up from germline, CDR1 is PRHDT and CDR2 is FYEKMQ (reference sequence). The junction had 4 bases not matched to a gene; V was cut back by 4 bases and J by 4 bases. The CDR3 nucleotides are TGTGCCAGCAGCTCGGGACTAGACGCAGATACGCAGTATTTT. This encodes CASSSGLDADTQYF.

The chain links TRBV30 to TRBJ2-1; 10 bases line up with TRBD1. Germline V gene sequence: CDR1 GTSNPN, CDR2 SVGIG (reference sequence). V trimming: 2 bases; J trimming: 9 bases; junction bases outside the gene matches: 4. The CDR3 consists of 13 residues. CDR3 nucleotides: TGTGCCTGGAGTAACGGACAGGGGGTTGAGCAGTTCTTC. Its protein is CAWSNGQGVEQFF.

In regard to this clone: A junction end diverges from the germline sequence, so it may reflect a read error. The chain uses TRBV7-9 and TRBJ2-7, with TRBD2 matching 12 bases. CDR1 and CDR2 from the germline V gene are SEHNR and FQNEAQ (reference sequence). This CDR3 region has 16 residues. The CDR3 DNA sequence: TGTGCCAGCAGCCTAGCGGGAGGGCCGGTAACCTACGAGCAGTACTTC. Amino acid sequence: CASSLAGGPVTYEQYF.

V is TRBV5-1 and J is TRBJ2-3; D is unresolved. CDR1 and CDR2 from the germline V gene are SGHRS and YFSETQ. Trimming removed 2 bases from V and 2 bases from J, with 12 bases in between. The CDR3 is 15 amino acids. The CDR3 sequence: CASSFTPWATDTQYF. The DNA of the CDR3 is TGCGCCAGCAGCTTCACCCCTTGGGCCACAGATACGCAGTATTTT.

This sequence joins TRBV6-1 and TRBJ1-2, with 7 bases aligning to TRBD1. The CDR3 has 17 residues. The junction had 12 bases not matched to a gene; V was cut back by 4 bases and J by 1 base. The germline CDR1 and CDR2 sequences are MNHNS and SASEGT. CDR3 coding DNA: TGTGCCAGCAGTGTACAGGGGAGTCAGGGATATAACTATGGCTACACCTTC. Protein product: CASSVQGSQGYNYGYTF.

The CDR3 is CASSKGGGVIGGYTF. The CDR3 DNA reads as TGTGCCAGCAGTAAGGGAGGGGGTGTTATCGGTGGCTACACCTTC. The V gene is TRBV25-1, the J gene TRBJ1-2; perhaps TRBD1 as D (6 bases). V lost 5 bases to trimming and J lost 7 bases, with 20 bases between them. The CDR3 has 15 residues. From germline, CDR1 is MGHDK and CDR2 SYGVNS.

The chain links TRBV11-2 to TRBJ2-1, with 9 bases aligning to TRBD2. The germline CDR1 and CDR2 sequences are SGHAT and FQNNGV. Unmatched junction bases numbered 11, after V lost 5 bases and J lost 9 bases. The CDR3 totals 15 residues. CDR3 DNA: TGTGCCAGCAGCAAGGGTCTAGCGGGGCCTGCTGAGCAGTTCTTC. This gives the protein CASSKGLAGPAEQFF.

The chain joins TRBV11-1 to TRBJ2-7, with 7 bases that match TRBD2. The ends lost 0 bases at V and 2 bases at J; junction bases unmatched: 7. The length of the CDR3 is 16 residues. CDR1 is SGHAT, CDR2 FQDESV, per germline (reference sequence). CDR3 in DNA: TGTGCCAGCAGCTTAGCGAATGCGGGGGTCGCCTACGAGCAGTACTTC. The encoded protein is CASSLANAGVAYEQYF.

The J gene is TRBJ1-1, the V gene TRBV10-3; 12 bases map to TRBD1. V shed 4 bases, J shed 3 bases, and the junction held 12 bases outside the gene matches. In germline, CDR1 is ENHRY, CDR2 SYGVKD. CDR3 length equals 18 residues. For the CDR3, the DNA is TGTGCCATCAGTGTATCCGGGACAGGGGGCGAAGAGGACACTGAAGCTTTCTTT. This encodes CAISVSGTGGEEDTEAFF.

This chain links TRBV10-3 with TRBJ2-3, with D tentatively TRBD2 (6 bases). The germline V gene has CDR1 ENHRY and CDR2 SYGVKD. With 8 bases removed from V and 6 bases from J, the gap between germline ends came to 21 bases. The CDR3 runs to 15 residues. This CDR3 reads CAISSSGREGDTQYF. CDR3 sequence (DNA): TGTGCCATCTCATCCTCCGGGCGGGAAGGGGATACGCAGTATTTT.

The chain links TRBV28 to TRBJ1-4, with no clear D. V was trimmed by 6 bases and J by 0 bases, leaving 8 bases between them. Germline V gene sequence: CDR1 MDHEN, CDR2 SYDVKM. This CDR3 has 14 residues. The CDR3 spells CASRRVATNEKLFF. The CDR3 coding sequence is TGTGCCAGCAGGCGGGTTGCAACTAATGAAAAACTGTTTTTT.

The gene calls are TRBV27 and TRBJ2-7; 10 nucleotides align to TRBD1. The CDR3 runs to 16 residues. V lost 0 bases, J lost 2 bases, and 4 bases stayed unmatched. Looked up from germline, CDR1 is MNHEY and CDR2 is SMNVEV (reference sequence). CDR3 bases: TGTGCCAGCAGTTTATCCGTCGGACAGGGGGCCTACGAGCAGTACTTC. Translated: CASSLSVGQGAYEQYF.

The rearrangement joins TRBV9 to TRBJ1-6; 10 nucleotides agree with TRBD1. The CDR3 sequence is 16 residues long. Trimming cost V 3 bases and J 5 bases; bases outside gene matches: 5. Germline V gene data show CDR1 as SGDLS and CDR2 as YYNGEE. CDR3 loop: CASSGQGAHNNSPLHF. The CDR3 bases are TGTGCCAGCAGCGGACAGGGGGCCCACAATAATTCACCCCTCCACTTT.

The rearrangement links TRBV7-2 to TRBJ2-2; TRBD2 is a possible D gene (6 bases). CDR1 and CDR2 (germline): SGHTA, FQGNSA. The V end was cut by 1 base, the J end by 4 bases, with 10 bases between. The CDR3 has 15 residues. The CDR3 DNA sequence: TGTGCCAGCAGCTTAGTGCGGGGAGGCACCGGGGAGCTGTTTTTT. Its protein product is CASSLVRGGTGELFF.

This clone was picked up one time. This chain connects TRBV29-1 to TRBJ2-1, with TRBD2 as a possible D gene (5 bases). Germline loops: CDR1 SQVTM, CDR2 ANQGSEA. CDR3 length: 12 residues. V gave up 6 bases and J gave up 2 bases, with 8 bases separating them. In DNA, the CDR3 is TGCAGCGTGGACTGGGCCTACAATGAGCAGTTCTTC. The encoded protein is CSVDWAYNEQFF.

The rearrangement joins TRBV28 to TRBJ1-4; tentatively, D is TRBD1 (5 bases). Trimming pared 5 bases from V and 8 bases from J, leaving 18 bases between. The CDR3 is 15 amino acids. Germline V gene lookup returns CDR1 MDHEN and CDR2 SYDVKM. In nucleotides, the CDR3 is TGTGCCAGCAGTGTGCGACAGATCGGGCGAGAAAAACTGTTTTTT. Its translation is CASSVRQIGREKLFF. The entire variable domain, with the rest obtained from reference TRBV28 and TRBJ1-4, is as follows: DVKVTQSSRYLVKRTGEKVFLECVQDMDHENMFWYRQDPGLGLRLIYFSYDVKMKEKGDIPEGYSVSREKKERFSLILESASTNQTSMYLCASSVRQIGREKLFFGSGTQLSVL.